This T cell receptor beta chain was captured in a study of blood T cell repertoires in COVID-19. Participants had their cohort set by participant-reported clinical history. With V trimmed by 0 bases and J by 3 bases, 3 bases remained unmatched. Looked up from germline, CDR1 is SGHVS and CDR2 is FQNEAQ. This CDR3 is built from 15 residues. Only in-frame clones appear in the TCRdb table, and some are missing; sequencing was by immunoSEQ multiplex PCR. The sample lists about 210,000 clones, around 81% occurring once. The sample comprised PBMCs or T cells enriched from blood (not recorded which). The clonotype comes from a woman in her fifties or sixties with acute COVID-19. The chain has TRBV7-8 and TRBJ1-2, with TRBD1 matching 8 bases. The CDR3 here is CASSLATDRDYGYTF. Written as DNA, the CDR3 is TGTGCCAGCAGCTTAGCGACGGACAGGGACTATGGCTACACCTTC.